The 17 T cell receptor beta chains listed next were all sequenced from one sample in a study of control samples from healthy donors and cancer patients. The repertoire was sequenced with immunoSEQ multiplex PCR; TCRdb's copy has only in-frame clones and lacks some. The sample yields about 120,000 clones, roughly nine tenths seen once. The sequenced material came from blood. These receptors were collected from a woman aged 18 to 35 in good health.

The chain is built from TRBV2 and TRBJ2-5; 12 nucleotides match TRBD2. Trimming at V came to 4 bases and at J to 7 bases, leaving 22 bases not matched to a gene. The CDR3 is 20 amino acids. Looked up from germline, CDR1 is SNHLY and CDR2 is FYNNEI. The CDR3 coding sequence is TGTGCCAGCAGTGTAGGATCTAGCGGGAGGGCCAGGCCCCTGGCAAGGACCCAGTACTTC. This gives the protein CASSVGSSGRARPLARTQYF.

This chain uses TRBV19 with TRBJ2-1; D may match TRBD1 or TRBD2 (6 bases each). There are 19 residues in the CDR3. The germline CDR1 and CDR2 sequences are LNHDA and SQIVND (reference sequence). The V end lost 0 bases, the J end lost 2 bases, and 20 bases lay between the germline ends. The CDR3 region has the DNA TGTGCCAGTAGTATAGAGTCCGGAACGTTCGGGGGCCCCTACAATGAGCAGTTCTTC. Its protein is CASSIESGTFGGPYNEQFF.

This clone was seen a single time. The gene calls are TRBV27 and TRBJ2-7; TRBD2 aligns across 8 bases. Germline CDR1 is MNHEY and CDR2 is SMNVEV (reference sequence). V was pared by 5 bases and J by 3 bases, with 6 bases of the junction left unmatched. CDR3 length: 14 amino acids. The CDR3 is CASSQTSGYYEQYF. The CDR3 DNA reads as TGTGCCAGCAGTCAAACTAGCGGATACTACGAGCAGTACTTC.

The chain links TRBV7-2 to TRBJ1-3; no firm D call. CDR3 length: 14 amino acids. From germline, CDR1 is SGHTA and CDR2 FQGNSA. The ends were cut back, 3 bases at V and 1 base at J, with 7 bases in the middle. CDR3 sequence reads: CASSFGISGNTIYF. CDR3 bases: TGTGCCAGCAGCTTTGGAATTTCTGGAAACACCATATATTTT.

This chain joins TRBV19 and TRBJ2-6, with 7 bases aligning to TRBD1. Germline-derived CDR1 and CDR2 are LNHDA and SQIVND (reference sequence). The CDR3 is made up of 20 amino acids. V lost 1 base, J lost 8 bases, and 20 bases stayed unmatched. The CDR3 sequence is CASSIGPTTPQLRGTNVLTF. In DNA, the CDR3 is TGTGCCAGTAGTATAGGCCCCACCACCCCCCAGCTCAGGGGGACCAACGTCCTGACTTTC.

This chain uses TRBV4-1 with TRBJ2-2; 7 bases fit TRBD1. The CDR3 sequence is 15 residues long. V gave up 2 bases and J gave up 5 bases; unmatched junction bases: 5. CDR1 is MGHRA and CDR2 is YSYEKL in the germline V gene. The CDR3 loop reads CASSQMGTVTGELFF. Here the CDR3 DNA reads TGCGCCAGCAGCCAAATGGGGACAGTGACCGGGGAGCTGTTTTTT.

The chain links TRBV6-2 or TRBV6-3 to TRBJ2-2, with a tentative D call TRBD1 (6 bases). The CDR3 covers 17 residues. Trimming pared 6 bases from V and 5 bases from J, leaving 22 bases between. In germline, CDR1 is MNHEY, CDR2 SVGEGT. The CDR3 nucleotides are TGTGCCAGCAGCTGGGTGGGGGCCCTAGCCGAAACCGGGGAGCTGTTTTTT. Protein: CASSWVGALAETGELFF.

The V gene is TRBV28, the J gene TRBJ2-3; 11 nucleotides agree with TRBD2. The CDR3 has 15 residues. V shed 5 bases and J 0 bases; nucleotides not matched to a gene: 1. Per the germline V gene, CDR1 is MDHEN and CDR2 is SYDVKM. CDR3 sequence: CASSRLAGSTDTQYF. DNA of the CDR3: TGTGCCAGCAGTAGACTAGCGGGAAGCACAGATACGCAGTATTTT.

A single count supports this clone. The genes are TRBV7-8 and TRBJ1-2, with a possible D match to TRBD1 (6 bases). The V gene's germline CDR1 is SGHVS and CDR2 FQNEAQ. This CDR3 spans 14 amino acids. Trimming took 0 bases from V and 4 from J, leaving 9 bases between them. CDR3 sequence: CASSLARGVYGYTF. The CDR3 nucleotides read TGTGCCAGCAGCTTAGCGAGGGGGGTCTATGGCTACACCTTC.

V gene TRBV7-3 combines with J gene TRBJ1-6; D gene uncertain. Germline CDR1 and CDR2: SGHTA and FQGTGA. V was pared by 4 bases and J by 7 bases, with 14 bases between. This CDR3 has 15 residues. The CDR3 sequence is CASSSSPGLNSPLHF. As DNA, the CDR3 is TGTGCCAGCAGCTCATCCCCAGGCCTCAATTCACCCCTCCACTTT.

This chain links TRBV9 with TRBJ2-2, with D tentatively TRBD1 or TRBD2 (5 bases each). With 0 bases removed from V and 2 bases from J, the gap between germline ends came to 11 bases. The CDR3 consists of 16 residues. The germline V gene has CDR1 SGDLS and CDR2 YYNGEE. CDR3 nucleotides: TGTGCCAGCAGCGTAGCAGGGACCGGTAACACCGGGGAGCTGTTTTTT. Its protein product is CASSVAGTGNTGELFF.

The chain has TRBV15 and TRBJ2-7, with 10 bases lining up with TRBD1. Germline CDR1 and CDR2: LNHNV and YYDKDF (reference sequence). The CDR3 has 15 residues. The V and J ends lost 0 bases and 9 bases, in that order; junction bases with no gene match: 8. The CDR3 DNA is TGTGCCACCAGCAGAGAAGGGACAGGGGCACTTGGGCAGTACTTC. Amino acids: CATSREGTGALGQYF.

The chain couples TRBV9 to TRBJ2-3; D possibly uses TRBD1 or TRBD2 (6 bases each). Trimming took off 0 bases at V and 2 bases at J, with 22 bases between the two ends. The germline V gene encodes CDR1 SGDLS and CDR2 YYNGEE. CDR3 length: 19 residues. CDR3 in amino acids: CASSVGHRDLRGLTDTQYF. Here the CDR3 DNA reads TGTGCCAGCAGCGTAGGACATAGGGACCTACGGGGGCTCACAGATACGCAGTATTTT.

The chain carries TRBV6-6 and TRBJ1-5; no reliable D call. This CDR3 comprises 16 residues. Germline values: CDR1 MNHNY, CDR2 SVGAGI (reference sequence). Trimming took 7 bases from V and 0 from J, leaving 16 bases between them. CDR3 sequence: CASTRGSQASNQPQHF. DNA of the CDR3: TGTGCCAGCACCAGAGGGAGCCAGGCTAGCAATCAGCCCCAGCATTTT.

The chain uses TRBV28 and TRBJ1-3; D is unclear. Looked up from germline, CDR1 is MDHEN and CDR2 is SYDVKM. V shed 9 bases and J shed 0 bases, with 12 bases lying between them. The CDR3 has 14 amino acids. CDR3 nucleotides: TGTGCCAGTACGTCGGCCAGCTCTGGAAACACCATATATTTT. As protein: CASTSASSGNTIYF.

This chain joins TRBV10-2 and TRBJ1-1; D gene unclear. The V end was cut by 3 bases, the J end by 2 bases, with 16 bases between. CDR3 length equals 16 residues. In germline, CDR1 is WSHSY, CDR2 SAAADI. Written as DNA, the CDR3 is TGCGCCAGCAGTGATGTGAATGGGCGAGGTAACACTGAAGCTTTCTTT. Amino acids: CASSDVNGRGNTEAFF.

The chain combines TRBV2 with TRBJ2-2, with a possible D match to TRBD2 (7 bases). Germline CDR1 is SNHLY and CDR2 is FYNNEI. The CDR3 consists of 16 residues. Trimming removed 7 bases from V and 4 bases from J, with 19 bases in between. CDR3 residues: CASTREVGRGTGELFF. DNA of the CDR3: TGTGCCAGCACCCGGGAGGTGGGCAGGGGCACCGGGGAGCTGTTTTTT.